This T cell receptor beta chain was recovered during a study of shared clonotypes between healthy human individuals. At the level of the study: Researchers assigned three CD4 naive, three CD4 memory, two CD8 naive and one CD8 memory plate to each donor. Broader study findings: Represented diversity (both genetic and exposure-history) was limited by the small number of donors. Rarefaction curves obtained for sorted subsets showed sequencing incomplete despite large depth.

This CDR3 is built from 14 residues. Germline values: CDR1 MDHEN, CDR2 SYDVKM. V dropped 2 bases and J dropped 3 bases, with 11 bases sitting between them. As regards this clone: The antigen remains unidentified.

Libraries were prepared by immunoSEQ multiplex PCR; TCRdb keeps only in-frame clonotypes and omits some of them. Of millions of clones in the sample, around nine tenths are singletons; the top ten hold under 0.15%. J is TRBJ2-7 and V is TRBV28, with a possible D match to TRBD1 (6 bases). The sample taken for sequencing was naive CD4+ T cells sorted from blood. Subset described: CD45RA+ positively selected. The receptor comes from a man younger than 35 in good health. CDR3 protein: CASSLGGRIYEQYF. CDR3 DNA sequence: TGTGCCAGCAGTTTAGGGGGCAGGATCTACGAGCAGTACTTC.